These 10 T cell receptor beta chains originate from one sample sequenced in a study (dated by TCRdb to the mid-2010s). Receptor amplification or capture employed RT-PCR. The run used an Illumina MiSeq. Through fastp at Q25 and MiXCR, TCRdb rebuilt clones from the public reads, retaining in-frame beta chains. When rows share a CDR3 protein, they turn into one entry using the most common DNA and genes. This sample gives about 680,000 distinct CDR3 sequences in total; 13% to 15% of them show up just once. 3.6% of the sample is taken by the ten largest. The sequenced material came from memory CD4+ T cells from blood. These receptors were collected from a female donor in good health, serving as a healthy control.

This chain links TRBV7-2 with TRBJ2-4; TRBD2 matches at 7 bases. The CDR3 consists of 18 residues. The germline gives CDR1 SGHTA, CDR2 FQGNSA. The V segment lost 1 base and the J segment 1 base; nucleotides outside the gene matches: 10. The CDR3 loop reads CASSLVTLSGAAKNIQYF. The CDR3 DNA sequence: TGTGCCAGCAGCTTAGTCACCCTAAGCGGGGCTGCCAAAAACATTCAGTACTTC.

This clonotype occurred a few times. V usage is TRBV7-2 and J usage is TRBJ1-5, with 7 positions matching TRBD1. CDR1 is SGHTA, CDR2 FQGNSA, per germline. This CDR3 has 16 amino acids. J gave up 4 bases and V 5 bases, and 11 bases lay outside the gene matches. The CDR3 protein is CASSIQGLGINQPQHF. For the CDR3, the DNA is TGTGCCAGCAGCATACAGGGGTTAGGGATTAATCAGCCCCAGCATTTT.

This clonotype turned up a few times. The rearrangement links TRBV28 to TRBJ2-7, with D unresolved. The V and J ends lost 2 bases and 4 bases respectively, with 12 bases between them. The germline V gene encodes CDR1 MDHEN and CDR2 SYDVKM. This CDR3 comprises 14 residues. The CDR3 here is CASSLGSIPYEQYF. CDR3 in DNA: TGTGCCAGCAGTTTAGGGTCCATACCTTACGAGCAGTACTTC.

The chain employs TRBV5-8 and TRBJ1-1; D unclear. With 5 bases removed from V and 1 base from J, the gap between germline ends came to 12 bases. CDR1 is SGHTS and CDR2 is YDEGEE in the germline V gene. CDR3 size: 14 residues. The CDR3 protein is CASSRGFRNTEAFF. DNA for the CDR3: TGTGCCAGCAGTCGTGGGTTTCGGAACACTGAAGCTTTCTTT.

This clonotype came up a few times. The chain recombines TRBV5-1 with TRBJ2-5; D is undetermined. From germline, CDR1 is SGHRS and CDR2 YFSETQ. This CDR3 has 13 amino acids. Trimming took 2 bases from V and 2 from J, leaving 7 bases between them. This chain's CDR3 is CASSLNTQETQYF. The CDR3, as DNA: TGCGCCAGCAGCTTAAATACGCAAGAGACCCAGTACTTC.

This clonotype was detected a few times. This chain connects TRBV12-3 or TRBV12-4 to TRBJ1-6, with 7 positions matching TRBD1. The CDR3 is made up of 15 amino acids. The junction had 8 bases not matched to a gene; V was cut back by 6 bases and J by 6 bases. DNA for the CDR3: TGTGCCAGCAGGCCCAGGGGACAGACTAATTCACCCCTCCACTTT. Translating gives CASRPRGQTNSPLHF.

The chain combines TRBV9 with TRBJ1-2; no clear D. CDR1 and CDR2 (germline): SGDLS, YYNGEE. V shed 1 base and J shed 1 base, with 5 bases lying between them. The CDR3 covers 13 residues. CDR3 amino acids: CASSVFNNYGYTF. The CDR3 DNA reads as TGTGCCAGCAGCGTATTTAATAACTATGGCTACACCTTC.

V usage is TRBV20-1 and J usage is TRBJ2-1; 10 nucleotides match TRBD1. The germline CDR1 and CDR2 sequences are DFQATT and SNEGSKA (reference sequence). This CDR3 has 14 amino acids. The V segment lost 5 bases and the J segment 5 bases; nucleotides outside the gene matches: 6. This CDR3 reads CSADRDRGDNEQFF. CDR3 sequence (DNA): TGCAGTGCTGACAGGGACAGGGGCGACAATGAGCAGTTCTTC.

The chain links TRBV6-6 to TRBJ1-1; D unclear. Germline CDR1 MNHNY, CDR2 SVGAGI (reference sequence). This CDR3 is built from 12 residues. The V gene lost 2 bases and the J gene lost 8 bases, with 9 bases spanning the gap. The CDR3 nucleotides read TGTGCCAGCAGTTACGCATGGTGGGAAGCTTTCTTT. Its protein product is CASSYAWWEAFF.

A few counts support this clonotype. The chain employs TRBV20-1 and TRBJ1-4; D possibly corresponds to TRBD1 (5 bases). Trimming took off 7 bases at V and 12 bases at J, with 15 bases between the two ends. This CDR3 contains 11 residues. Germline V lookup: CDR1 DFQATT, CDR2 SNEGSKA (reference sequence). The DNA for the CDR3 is TGCAGTGTTCAAACGGCGGGGGAACTGTTTTTT. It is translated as CSVQTAGELFF.